This record concerns one T cell receptor beta chain sequence. A much larger clone sits a single nucleotide away, making a read error possible. This CDR3 is missing its conserved last phenylalanine or tryptophan, likely due to a read error. This entry comes from a study of molecular identifiers for immune sequencing clone quantification. TCRdb used MiXCR to reprocess the PCR reads, holding one entry per CDR3 protein. This table has 550,000 to 750,000 distinct CDR3 sequences, 15% to 20% appearing once. The CDR3 runs to 15 residues. From germline, CDR1 is SGHAT and CDR2 FQNNGV. Deletions cut 0 bases from V and 6 bases from J, with 13 bases between. In the sort, naive CD8 T cells were defined as CD8+CD4-CCR7+CD45RA+.

The rearrangement joins TRBV11-2 to TRBJ2-3, with D tentatively TRBD2 (7 bases). Specimen: naive CD8+ T cells from blood, with Jurkat cell RNA spiked in. Subset reported: FACS-sorted CD8+CD4-CCR7+CD45RA+ naive T cells. The sequence was collected from a human donor in good health. Some libraries in this study had Jurkat cell RNA spiked in. CDR3 sequence reads: CASSLEWGGGDTQYL. In DNA form, the CDR3 reads TGTGCCAGCAGCTTAGAATGGGGGGGCGGTGATACGCAGTATCTT.